A selection of T cell receptor beta chains follows, all from one sample in a study of T cell responses to AZD1222 COVID-19 vaccine. The repertoire was sequenced with immunoSEQ multiplex PCR; TCRdb's copy has only in-frame clones and lacks some. The table records about 130,000 clones, 75% to 90% of them present only once. The input for sequencing was peripheral blood, taken on day 0 of AZD1222 vaccination. All receptors derive from an adult in good health. The CDR3 runs from the conserved cysteine through the conserved F or W. D genes are given only for firm matches. Clone sizes are given selectively: once, few, many, or a class where the clone is expanded.

abundance: .
d_gene: TRBD1
j_gene: TRBJ1-2
v_gene: TRBV3-1/TRBV3-2
CDR3aa: CASSPTGTGGADGYTF
CDR3nt: TGTGCCAGCAGCCCCACCGGGACAGGGGGCGCCGATGGCTACACCTTC

abundance: .
d_gene: .
j_gene: TRBJ1-5
v_gene: TRBV19
CDR3aa: CASKVGSGSNQPQHF
CDR3nt: TGTGCCAGTAAGGTCGGCAGTGGAAGCAATCAGCCCCAGCATTTT

abundance: .
d_gene: TRBD1
j_gene: TRBJ1-5
v_gene: TRBV2
CDR3aa: CASSSQGRNQPQHF
CDR3nt: TGTGCCAGCAGCTCACAGGGGAGGAATCAGCCCCAGCATTTT

abundance: .
d_gene: .
j_gene: TRBJ2-2
v_gene: TRBV14
CDR3aa: CASSLTTGRSGTGELFF
CDR3nt: TGTGCCAGCAGCCTTACGACAGGCCGATCAGGCACCGGGGAGCTGTTTTTT

abundance: .
d_gene: .
j_gene: TRBJ2-7
v_gene: TRBV6-5
CDR3aa: CASKGGVHEQYF
CDR3nt: TGTGCCAGCAAAGGAGGGGTACACGAGCAGTACTTC

abundance: once
d_gene: .
j_gene: TRBJ1-1
v_gene: TRBV6-5
CDR3aa: CASLGPRNTEAFF
CDR3nt: TGTGCCTCCTTGGGTCCGCGGAACACTGAAGCTTTCTTT

abundance: .
d_gene: .
j_gene: TRBJ1-1
v_gene: TRBV2
CDR3aa: CASSAGTEREAFF
CDR3nt: TGTGCCAGCAGTGCCGGGACCGAGAGAGAAGCTTTCTTT

abundance: .
d_gene: .
j_gene: TRBJ2-1
v_gene: TRBV5-1
CDR3aa: CASSLDVSSYNEQFF
CDR3nt: TGCGCCAGCAGCTTGGATGTTAGCTCCTACAATGAGCAGTTCTTC

abundance: .
d_gene: .
j_gene: TRBJ1-1
v_gene: TRBV4-1
CDR3aa: CASSQDPRIEAFF
CDR3nt: TGCGCCAGCAGCCAAGACCCCAGGATTGAAGCTTTCTTT

abundance: .
d_gene: TRBD1
j_gene: TRBJ2-3
v_gene: TRBV27
CDR3aa: CASTTFGTGLGDTQYF
CDR3nt: TGTGCCAGCACTACCTTCGGGACAGGGTTAGGAGATACGCAGTATTTT

abundance: .
d_gene: .
j_gene: TRBJ1-5
v_gene: TRBV6-5
CDR3aa: CASGYRVPNQPQHF
CDR3nt: TGTGCCAGCGGGTACAGGGTCCCTAATCAGCCCCAGCATTTT

abundance: .
d_gene: .
j_gene: TRBJ2-7
v_gene: TRBV10-3
CDR3aa: CAISEAGPASYEQYF
CDR3nt: TGTGCCATCAGTGAGGCAGGACCAGCGTCCTACGAGCAGTACTTC

abundance: .
d_gene: .
j_gene: TRBJ2-6
v_gene: TRBV30
CDR3aa: CAWRRGRAESGANVLTF
CDR3nt: TGTGCCTGGAGAAGAGGCAGGGCTGAGTCCGGGGCCAACGTCCTGACTTTC

abundance: .
d_gene: .
j_gene: TRBJ2-7
v_gene: TRBV7-9
CDR3aa: CASSHSRQDQPLEEQYF
CDR3nt: TGTGCCAGCAGCCACTCTCGACAGGACCAGCCGCTTGAGGAGCAGTACTTC

abundance: many
d_gene: .
j_gene: TRBJ1-5
v_gene: TRBV19
CDR3aa: CASTPRGGRQPQHF
CDR3nt: TGTGCCAGTACCCCGAGGGGGGGAAGGCAGCCCCAGCATTTT

abundance: .
d_gene: .
j_gene: TRBJ1-1
v_gene: TRBV3-1/TRBV3-2
CDR3aa: CASSPKPLMNTEAFF
CDR3nt: TGTGCCAGCAGCCCAAAGCCCCTCATGAACACTGAAGCTTTCTTT

abundance: .
d_gene: .
j_gene: TRBJ2-6
v_gene: TRBV18
CDR3aa: CASSPPGSVAGANVLTF
CDR3nt: TGTGCCAGCTCACCACCCGGCTCCGTAGCCGGGGCCAACGTCCTGACTTTC

abundance: .
d_gene: .
j_gene: TRBJ1-2
v_gene: TRBV5-4
CDR3aa: CASSNRVEGYGYTF
CDR3nt: TGTGCCAGCAGCAACAGGGTAGAAGGGTATGGCTACACCTTC

abundance: once
d_gene: TRBD1
j_gene: TRBJ1-1
v_gene: TRBV7-9
CDR3aa: CASSTSGGEGYTEAFF
CDR3nt: TGTGCCAGCAGCACGTCAGGGGGCGAGGGGTACACTGAAGCTTTCTTT

abundance: .
d_gene: .
j_gene: TRBJ1-4
v_gene: TRBV15
CDR3aa: CATSRWGAARGDEKLFF
CDR3nt: TGTGCCACCAGCAGGTGGGGGGCCGCAAGAGGAGACGAAAAACTGTTTTTT

abundance: .
d_gene: .
j_gene: TRBJ2-5
v_gene: TRBV2
CDR3aa: CASSGGETQYF
CDR3nt: TGTGCCAGCAGTGGGGGAGAGACCCAGTACTTC

abundance: .
d_gene: TRBD1
j_gene: TRBJ1-1
v_gene: TRBV4-2
CDR3aa: CASSSKQGQGSNTEAFF
CDR3nt: TGTGCCAGCAGCTCGAAACAGGGACAGGGTTCGAACACTGAAGCTTTCTTT

abundance: few
d_gene: .
j_gene: TRBJ1-3
v_gene: TRBV28
CDR3aa: CASSLLAGVLSGNTIYF
CDR3nt: TGTGCCAGCAGTTTGTTGGCAGGGGTTCTGTCTGGAAACACCATATATTTT

abundance: .
d_gene: TRBD2
j_gene: TRBJ2-5
v_gene: TRBV3-1/TRBV3-2
CDR3aa: CASSLGTVGEGTQYF
CDR3nt: TGTGCCAGCAGCCTAGGGACCGTCGGGGAGGGGACCCAGTACTTC

abundance: .
d_gene: .
j_gene: TRBJ1-2
v_gene: TRBV11-1
CDR3aa: CASSSRAAKGYGYTF
CDR3nt: TGTGCCAGCAGTTCCCGGGCAGCCAAGGGCTATGGCTACACCTTC

abundance: once
d_gene: .
j_gene: TRBJ2-3
v_gene: TRBV7-9
CDR3aa: CASSLGQYTDTQYF
CDR3nt: TGTGCCAGCAGCTTAGGACAGTACACAGATACGCAGTATTTT

abundance: .
d_gene: .
j_gene: TRBJ1-2
v_gene: TRBV7-9
CDR3aa: CASSQGSLYGYTF
CDR3nt: TGTGCCAGCAGCCAAGGCAGCCTCTATGGCTACACCTTC

abundance: .
d_gene: .
j_gene: TRBJ1-5
v_gene: TRBV6-5
CDR3aa: CASRSLGVDNQPQHF
CDR3nt: TGTGCCAGCAGGTCATTGGGGGTGGACAATCAGCCCCAGCATTTT